What follows are 8 T cell receptor beta chains derived from one specimen sequenced in a study of Graves' ophthalmopathy and Graves' hyperthyroidism. TCR beta CDR3 regions were amplified from RNA transcripts. First-round RT-PCR used HTBI primers; second-round multiplex PCR followed. TCRdb ran MiXCR on the multiplex PCR reads and lists one entry per CDR3 protein. In the table there are roughly 14,000 distinct CDR3 sequences, about half of which are singletons. Input material: peripheral blood. The receptors were gathered from a woman in her 30s with Graves' ophthalmopathy.

As DNA, the CDR3 is TGCGCCAGCAGCCGGGAGGGGGGGATCTATGGCTACACCTTC. Its translation is CASSREGGIYGYTF. The chain employs TRBV5-1 and TRBJ1-2; possibly TRBD1 for D (6 bases). The CDR3 spans 14 residues. Between the trimmed V and J ends, which lost 4 bases and 4 bases, there was a span of 14 bases. Germline V gives CDR1 SGHRS, CDR2 YFSETQ.

As concerns this clonotype: Since a much larger clone is just one base distant, this may be a read error. The V and J genes are TRBV7-8 and TRBJ2-7; 9 bases are a match to TRBD2. CDR1 is SGHVS, CDR2 FQNEAQ, per germline. The ends lost 3 bases at V and 3 bases at J; junction bases unmatched: 9. This CDR3 is 16 amino acids long. The CDR3 coding sequence is TGTGCCAGCAGCTTTAGAAGCGGTAGCGGGAGCTACGAGCAGTACTTC. This codes for CASSFRSGSGSYEQYF.

The V gene is TRBV20-1, the J gene TRBJ2-2; 10 bases fit TRBD2. Germline assignment: CDR1 DFQATT and CDR2 SNEGSKA (reference sequence). V shed 3 bases and J 1 base; nucleotides not matched to a gene: 8. The CDR3 contains 17 residues. The CDR3 loop reads CSARGHASGGNTGELFF. CDR3 sequence (DNA): TGCAGTGCTAGGGGGCACGCTAGCGGGGGGAACACCGGGGAGCTGTTTTTT.

The chain uses TRBV20-1 and TRBJ2-1, with D hard to call. CDR3 length: 14 amino acids. Looked up from germline, CDR1 is DFQATT and CDR2 is SNEGSKA (reference sequence). Trimming removed 0 bases at V and 6 bases at J, with 12 bases between. The CDR3 is CSARDLRLANEQFF. CDR3 sequence (DNA): TGCAGTGCTAGAGATCTGAGACTGGCCAATGAGCAGTTCTTC.

This clonotype was observed a single time. This sequence joins TRBV4-2 and TRBJ2-7; unclear D gene. The CDR3 covers 13 residues. Germline V CDR1 and CDR2: LGHNA, YNFKEQ. V shed 2 bases and J shed 7 bases, with 12 bases lying between them. CDR3 bases: TGTGCCAGCAGCCAATGGTTCGCACAAGAGCAGTACTTC. Protein sequence: CASSQWFAQEQYF.

V gene TRBV28 combines with J gene TRBJ2-1; 11 bases are shared with TRBD2. The CDR3 has 16 amino acids. Germline assignment: CDR1 MDHEN and CDR2 SYDVKM. Trimming cost V 5 bases and J 6 bases; bases outside gene matches: 9. The CDR3 loop reads CASSRTSGSGGNEQFF. CDR3 nucleotide sequence: TGTGCCAGCAGTCGAACTAGCGGGAGTGGTGGCAATGAGCAGTTCTTC.

V gene TRBV20-1 combines with J gene TRBJ1-2; TRBD1 might be the D (6 bases). CDR1 DFQATT and CDR2 SNEGSKA come from the germline V gene (reference sequence). The V and J ends lost 2 bases and 1 base respectively, with 11 bases between them. The CDR3 runs to 14 residues. This CDR3 reads CSARPRTDNYGYTF. CDR3 nucleotides: TGCAGTGCTAGACCCCGGACAGATAACTATGGCTACACCTTC.

This clonotype rates as medium-sized. This chain connects TRBV24-1 to TRBJ1-1, with 7 nucleotides matching TRBD1. The length of the CDR3 is 14 residues. V was pared by 7 bases and J by 0 bases, with 4 bases of the junction left unmatched. Germline V gene lookup returns CDR1 KGHDR and CDR2 SFDVKD. The CDR3 DNA sequence: TGTGCCACCAGACAGGGACAGTTGAACACTGAAGCTTTCTTT. It is translated as CATRQGQLNTEAFF.